This T cell receptor beta chain was retrieved from a study of cytomegalovirus exposure and HLA in healthy donors. The PCR was carried out with 60 Vbeta primers and 13 Jbeta primers. TCRdb keeps only in-frame clones here, not all; method: immunoSEQ multiplex PCR. The table shows 150,000 to 200,000 clones, with roughly 71% occurring only once. The CDR3 length is 14 residues. In germline, CDR1 is WSHSY, CDR2 SAAADI. Trimming shortened V by 0 bases and J by 8 bases, and 11 bases separated the two germline ends. Concerning this clone: The antigen remains undetermined.

Overall study results and limits: Some V segments could not be told apart, so they were left out, TRBV6-2 and TRBV6-3 among them. A later analysis found TCR association rates differed by HLA locus, highest for DRB1 and lowest for HLA-C.

The clonotype originates from a girl under 18 in good health and CMV-seronegative. Sample: PBMCs. V usage is TRBV10-2 and J usage is TRBJ2-4, with D possibly being TRBD2 (5 bases). The CDR3 protein is CASSESRGWDIQYF. The CDR3 nucleotides read TGCGCCAGCAGTGAGTCCCGGGGATGGGACATTCAGTACTTC.